This TCR beta chain was recorded in a study of CD8 T cells in Susac syndrome. Negative isolation yielded CD4+ and CD8+ T cells, and FACS enriched TEMRA cells. Per the germline V gene, CDR1 is SGHRS and CDR2 is YFSETQ. This CDR3 spans 17 amino acids. Trimming left V 0 bases short and J 0 bases short, with 10 bases between. Note on this clonotype: Its cognate antigen is unknown.

Reverse transcription of about 0.45 to 1 ug RNA used random hexamers. TCRdb reanalysed the immunoSEQ multiplex PCR reads using MiXCR and keeps one entry per CDR3 protein. The sample has more than 85,000 distinct CDR3 sequences, roughly 94% seen once. Study-wide findings and caveats: The CD4+ T cell repertoire of patients with Susac syndrome showed no detectable clonal expansion.

The chain uses TRBV5-1 and TRBJ2-6, with unresolved D. The sequencing sample was made of CD4+ T cells from PBMCs. The TCR was taken from a human donor with Susac syndrome. In nucleotides, the CDR3 is TGCGCCAGCAGCTTGGTCACTTTCAGCTCTGGGGCCAACGTCCTGACTTTC. Amino acid sequence: CASSLVTFSSGANVLTF.